This T cell receptor beta chain was sequenced during a study of radiotherapy plus CTLA-4 blockade in lung cancer. Study summary: The study recorded objective responses in 18% of patients and disease control in around 33%.

Concerning this clone itself: Its target is unknown.

Here immunoSEQ multiplex PCR was the method, and the copy in TCRdb shows in-frame clones only, minus some. The sample has more than 65,000 clones, 75% to 90% seen once. Focal radiation plus CTLA-4 blockade with ipilimumab was given to patients with chemo-refractory metastatic non-small-cell lung cancer. The V and J ends lost 2 bases and 3 bases respectively, with 13 bases between them. The CDR3 totals 16 residues. Germline values: CDR1 SGHTA, CDR2 FQGTGA. General study findings and limits: Blood saw expansion of tumor-derived TCR clones after radiotherapy plus ipilimumab.

Sequencing used peripheral blood, obtained from a patient treated with radiotherapy plus ipilimumab. The V and J genes are TRBV7-3 and TRBJ2-2; D may be TRBD1 or TRBD2 (5 bases each). This sequence was found in a human donor with non-small cell lung cancer who had stable disease on radiotherapy plus ipilimumab. The CDR3 loop is CASSLWARGDTGELFF. CDR3 in DNA: TGTGCCAGCAGCTTATGGGCTAGAGGGGACACCGGGGAGCTGTTTTTT.